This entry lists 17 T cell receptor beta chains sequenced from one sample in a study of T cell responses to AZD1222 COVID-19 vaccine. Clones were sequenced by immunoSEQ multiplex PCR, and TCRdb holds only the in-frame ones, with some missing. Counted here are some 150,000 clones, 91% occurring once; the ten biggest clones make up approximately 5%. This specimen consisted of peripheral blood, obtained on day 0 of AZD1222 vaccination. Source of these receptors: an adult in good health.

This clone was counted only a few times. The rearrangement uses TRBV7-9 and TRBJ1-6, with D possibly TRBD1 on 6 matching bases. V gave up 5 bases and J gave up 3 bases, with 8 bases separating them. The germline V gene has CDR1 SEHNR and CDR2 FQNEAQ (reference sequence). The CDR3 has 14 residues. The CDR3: CASSPDSYNSPLHF. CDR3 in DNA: TGTGCCAGCAGCCCGGACAGCTATAATTCACCCCTCCACTTT.

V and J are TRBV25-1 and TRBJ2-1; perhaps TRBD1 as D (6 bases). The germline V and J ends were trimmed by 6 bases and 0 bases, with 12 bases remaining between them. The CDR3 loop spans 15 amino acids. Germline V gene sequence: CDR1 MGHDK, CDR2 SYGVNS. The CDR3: CASRQTGRSYNEQFF. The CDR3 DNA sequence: TGTGCCAGCAGGCAGACAGGCCGCTCCTACAATGAGCAGTTCTTC. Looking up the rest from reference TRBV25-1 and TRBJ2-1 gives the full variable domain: EADIYQTPRYLVIGTGKKITLECSQTMGHDKMYWYQQDPGMELHLIHYSYGVNSTEKGDLSSESTVSRIRTEHFPLTLESARPSHTSQYLCASRQTGRSYNEQFFGPGTRLTVL.

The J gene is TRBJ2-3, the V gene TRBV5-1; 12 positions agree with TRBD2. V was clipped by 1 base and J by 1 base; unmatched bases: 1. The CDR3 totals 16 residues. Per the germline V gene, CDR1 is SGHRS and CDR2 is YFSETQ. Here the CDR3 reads CASSLLAGGGTDTQYF. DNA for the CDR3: TGCGCCAGCAGCTTGCTAGCGGGAGGGGGCACAGATACGCAGTATTTT.

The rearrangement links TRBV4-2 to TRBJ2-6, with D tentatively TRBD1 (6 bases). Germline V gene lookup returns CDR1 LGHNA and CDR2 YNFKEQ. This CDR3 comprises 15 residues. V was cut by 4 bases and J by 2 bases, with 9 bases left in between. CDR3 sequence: CASSPGVTGANVLTF. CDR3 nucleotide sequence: TGTGCCAGCAGCCCAGGGGTAACTGGGGCCAACGTCCTGACTTTC.

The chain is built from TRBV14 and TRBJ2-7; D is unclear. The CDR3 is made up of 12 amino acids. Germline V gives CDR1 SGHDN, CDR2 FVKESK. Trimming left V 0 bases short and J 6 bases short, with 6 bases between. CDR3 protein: CASSQDWAEQYF. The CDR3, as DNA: TGTGCCAGCAGCCAAGATTGGGCCGAGCAGTACTTC.

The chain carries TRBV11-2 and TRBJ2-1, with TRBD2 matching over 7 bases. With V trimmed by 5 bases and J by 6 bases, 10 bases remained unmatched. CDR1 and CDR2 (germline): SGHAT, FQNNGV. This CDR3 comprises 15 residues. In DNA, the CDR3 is TGTGCCAGCAGCCCCGGACTAGACCCCACCAATGAGCAGTTCTTC. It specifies CASSPGLDPTNEQFF.

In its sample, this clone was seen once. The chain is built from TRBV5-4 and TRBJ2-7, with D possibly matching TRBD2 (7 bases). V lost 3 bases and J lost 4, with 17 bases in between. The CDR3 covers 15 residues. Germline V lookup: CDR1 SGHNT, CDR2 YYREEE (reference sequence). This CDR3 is CASSSGGRGAYEQYF. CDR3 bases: TGTGCCAGCAGCTCGGGGGGCCGTGGGGCGTACGAGCAGTACTTC.

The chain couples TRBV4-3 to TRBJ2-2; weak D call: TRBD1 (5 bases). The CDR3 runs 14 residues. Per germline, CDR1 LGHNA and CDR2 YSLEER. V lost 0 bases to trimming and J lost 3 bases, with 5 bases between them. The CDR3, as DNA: TGCGCCAGCAGCCAAGAAGGGGACACCGGGGAGCTGTTTTTT. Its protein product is CASSQEGDTGELFF.

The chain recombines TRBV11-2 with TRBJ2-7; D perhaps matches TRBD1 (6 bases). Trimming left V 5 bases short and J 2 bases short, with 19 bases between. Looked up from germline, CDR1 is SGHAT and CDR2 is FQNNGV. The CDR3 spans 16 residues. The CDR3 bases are TGTGCCAGCAGCCCTCAGACAGGCTACAATACCTACGAGCAGTACTTC. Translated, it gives CASSPQTGYNTYEQYF.

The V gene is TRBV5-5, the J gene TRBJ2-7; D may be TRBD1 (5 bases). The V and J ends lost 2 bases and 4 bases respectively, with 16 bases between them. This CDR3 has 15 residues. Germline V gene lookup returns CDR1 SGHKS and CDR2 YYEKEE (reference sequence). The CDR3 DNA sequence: TGTGCCAGCAGCTTTTACATGGGTGACAGTTACGAGCAGTACTTC. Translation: CASSFYMGDSYEQYF.

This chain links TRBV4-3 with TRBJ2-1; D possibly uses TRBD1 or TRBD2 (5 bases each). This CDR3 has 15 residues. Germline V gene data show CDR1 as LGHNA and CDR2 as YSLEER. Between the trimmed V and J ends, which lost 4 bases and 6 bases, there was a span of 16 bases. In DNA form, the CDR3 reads TGCGCCAGCAGCCGACAACCCGGGACGGGCAATGAGCAGTTCTTC. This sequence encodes CASSRQPGTGNEQFF.

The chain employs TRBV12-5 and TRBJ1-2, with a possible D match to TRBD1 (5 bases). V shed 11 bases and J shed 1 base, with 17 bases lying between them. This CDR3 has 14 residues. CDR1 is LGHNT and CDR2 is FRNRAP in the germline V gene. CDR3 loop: CASRWDGLNYGYTF. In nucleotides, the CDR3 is TGTGCTTCCCGCTGGGACGGACTTAACTATGGCTACACCTTC.

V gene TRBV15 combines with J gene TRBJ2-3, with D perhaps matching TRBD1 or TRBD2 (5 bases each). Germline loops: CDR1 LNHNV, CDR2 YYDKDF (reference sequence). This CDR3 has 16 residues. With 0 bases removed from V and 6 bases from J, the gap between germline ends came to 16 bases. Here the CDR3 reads CATSRDQRKWGDTQYF. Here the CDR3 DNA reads TGTGCCACCAGCAGAGATCAGAGGAAGTGGGGGGATACGCAGTATTTT.

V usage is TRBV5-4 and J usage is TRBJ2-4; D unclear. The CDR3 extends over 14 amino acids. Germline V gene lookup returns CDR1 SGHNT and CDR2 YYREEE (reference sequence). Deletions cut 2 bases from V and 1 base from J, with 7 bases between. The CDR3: CASSFQGAKNIQYF. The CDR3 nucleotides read TGTGCCAGCAGCTTCCAAGGGGCCAAAAACATTCAGTACTTC.

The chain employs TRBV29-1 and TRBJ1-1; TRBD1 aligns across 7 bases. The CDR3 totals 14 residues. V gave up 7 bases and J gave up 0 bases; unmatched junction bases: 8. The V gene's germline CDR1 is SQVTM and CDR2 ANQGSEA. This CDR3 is CSAITGVMNTEAFF. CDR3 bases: TGCAGCGCGATAACAGGGGTCATGAACACTGAAGCTTTCTTT.

DNA of the CDR3: TGTGCCAGCAGCGCAAGGGGAGACACGGCTAACTATGGCTACACCTTC. Translation gives CASSARGDTANYGYTF. V gene TRBV9 combines with J gene TRBJ1-2; a possible D gene is TRBD1 (5 bases). The germline V and J ends were trimmed by 3 bases and 0 bases, with 15 bases remaining between them. Looked up from germline, CDR1 is SGDLS and CDR2 is YYNGEE. CDR3 size: 16 residues.

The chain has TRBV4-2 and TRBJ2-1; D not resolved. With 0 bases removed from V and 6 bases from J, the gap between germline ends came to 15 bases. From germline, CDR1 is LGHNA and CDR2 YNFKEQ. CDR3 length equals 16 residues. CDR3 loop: CASSQDPGEPLNEQFF. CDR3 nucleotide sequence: TGTGCCAGCAGCCAAGACCCTGGCGAACCCCTCAATGAGCAGTTCTTC.